This T cell receptor beta chain came from a study of vaccination and CD4 T cells after COVID-19. Treatment meaning: approximately nine-day PBMC culture with coronavirus spike peptide pools or control peptides (ViraFEST assay). Sequenced with the Oncomine TCR Beta short-read assay was DNA taken from cultured CD4+ T cells. TCRdb called the PCR reads again in MiXCR, with one record for every CDR3 protein. The top ten hold 8% to 9.5% of the sample, which has about 20,000 distinct CDR3 sequences, approximately 50% seen once. Turning to this clonotype: Its antigen is undetermined.

Sequenced material: CD4+ T cells from blood, cultured in vitro. The TCR originated in a human donor who had recovered from COVID-19.

The CDR3 sequence is CASSTLAGVGETQYF. DNA for the CDR3: TGTGCCAGCAGCACACTAGCGGGAGTGGGGGAGACCCAGTACTTC. The genes are TRBV7-2 and TRBJ2-5, with 11 positions matching TRBD2. The germline gives CDR1 SGHTA, CDR2 FQGNSA. The V and J ends lost 5 bases and 5 bases, in that order; junction bases with no gene match: 7. The CDR3 loop spans 15 amino acids.